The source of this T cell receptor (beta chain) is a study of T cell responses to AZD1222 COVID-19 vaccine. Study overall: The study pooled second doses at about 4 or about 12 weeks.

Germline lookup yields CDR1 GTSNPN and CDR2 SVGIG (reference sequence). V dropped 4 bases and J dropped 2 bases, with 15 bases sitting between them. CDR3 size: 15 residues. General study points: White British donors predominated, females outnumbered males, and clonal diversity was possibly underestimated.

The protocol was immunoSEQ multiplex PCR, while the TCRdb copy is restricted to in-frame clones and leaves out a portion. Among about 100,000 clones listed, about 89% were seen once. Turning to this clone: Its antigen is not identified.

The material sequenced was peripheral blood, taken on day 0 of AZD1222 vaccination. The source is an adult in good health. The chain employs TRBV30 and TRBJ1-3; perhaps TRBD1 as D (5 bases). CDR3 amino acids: CAWTPTGFAGNTIYF. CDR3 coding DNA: TGTGCCTGGACCCCTACAGGTTTCGCTGGAAACACCATATATTTT.